The 18 T cell receptor beta chains below come from one sample, sequenced in a study of T cells in Graves' hyperthyroidism and ophthalmopathy. Amplified regions were TCR beta CDR3 sequences from RNA transcripts. Using the HTBI primer set, a first-round RT-PCR was run on the TCR CDR3. TCRdb re-called the multiplex PCR reads through MiXCR, storing one row per CDR3 protein. The sample includes around 500,000 distinct CDR3 sequences, more than 15% of them seen just once. Sequencing was carried out using blood. These TCRs come from a woman in her 30s with Graves' ophthalmopathy.

This clonotype was detected a few times. The chain joins TRBV19 to TRBJ1-1; D is ambiguous. The CDR3 loop spans 13 amino acids. From germline, CDR1 is LNHDA and CDR2 SQIVND (reference sequence). Trimming stripped 6 bases from V and 6 bases from J, with 14 bases between. The DNA of the CDR3 is TGTGCCAGTAGGTTCAAGGGAAGCCCTGAAGCTTTCTTT. This gives the protein CASRFKGSPEAFF. The full variable domain, rest sourced from reference TRBV19 and TRBJ1-1, is DGGITQSPKYLFRKEGQNVTLSCEQNLNHDAMYWYRQDPGQGLRLIYYSQIVNDFQKGDIAEGYSVSREKKESFPLTVTSAQKNPTAFYLCASRFKGSPEAFFGQGTRLTVV.

The chain carries TRBV28 and TRBJ2-5; a possible D gene is TRBD2 (6 bases). The ends were cut back, 7 bases at V and 2 bases at J, with 11 bases in the middle. Germline-derived CDR1 and CDR2 are MDHEN and SYDVKM. This CDR3 has 13 amino acids. The CDR3 region has the DNA TGTGCCAGCACCACCCGGGGGCAAGAGACCCAGTACTTC. Translated, it gives CASTTRGQETQYF.

This clonotype was counted only a few times. The rearrangement links TRBV20-1 to TRBJ2-1, with D possibly TRBD1 on 5 matching bases. This CDR3 is 13 amino acids long. Between the trimmed V and J ends, which lost 3 bases and 8 bases, there was a span of 14 bases. The germline V gene encodes CDR1 DFQATT and CDR2 SNEGSKA (reference sequence). The CDR3 spells CSARWTREDEQFF. CDR3 nucleotides: TGCAGTGCTAGGTGGACAAGGGAAGATGAGCAGTTCTTC.

This clonotype was seen at least ten times. V usage is TRBV20-1 and J usage is TRBJ2-2; D is ambiguous. V dropped 3 bases and J dropped 5 bases, with 13 bases sitting between them. Germline V lookup: CDR1 DFQATT, CDR2 SNEGSKA (reference sequence). CDR3 length: 14 amino acids. The CDR3 here is CSARRSSVTGELFF. In nucleotides, the CDR3 is TGCAGTGCTAGGCGTTCGTCCGTAACCGGGGAGCTGTTTTTT.

This clonotype was found many times. The chain has TRBV7-2 and TRBJ2-3; unclear D gene. The germline CDR1 and CDR2 sequences are SGHTA and FQGNSA. This CDR3 is built from 14 residues. V was pared by 0 bases and J by 6 bases, with 10 bases between. The CDR3 nucleotides are TGTGCCAGCAGCTTAGCGATGGGTAGCGATACGCAGTATTTT. Protein: CASSLAMGSDTQYF.

V is TRBV12-3 or TRBV12-4 and J is TRBJ1-4, with unresolved D. Trimming removed 1 base from V and 0 bases from J, with 9 bases in between. The CDR3 spans 16 residues. CDR3 DNA: TGTGCCAGCAGTTTAGATCCGGGAGCAACTAATGAAAAACTGTTTTTT. Protein product: CASSLDPGATNEKLFF.

As for this clonotype: This could be a read error, since a much larger clone is one nucleotide away. This sequence joins TRBV7-2 and TRBJ1-2, with TRBD1 matching 7 bases. This CDR3 comprises 14 residues. Germline CDR1 is SGHTA and CDR2 is FQGNSA. The junction had 6 bases not matched to a gene; V was cut back by 5 bases and J by 3 bases. This CDR3 is CASSHGQEYYGYTF. CDR3 DNA: TGTGCCAGCAGCCATGGACAGGAGTACTATGGCTACACCTTC.

Only a few counts were recorded for this clonotype. The gene calls are TRBV9 and TRBJ2-1, with 8 bases matching TRBD2. Germline loops: CDR1 SGDLS, CDR2 YYNGEE. The CDR3 consists of 17 residues. V shed 0 bases and J 3 bases; nucleotides not matched to a gene: 8. The DNA for the CDR3 is TGTGCCAGCAGCGTAGAACCCCGCGGGAGGAACTACAATGAGCAGTTCTTC. Translating it yields CASSVEPRGRNYNEQFF.

The chain joins TRBV5-1 to TRBJ2-3; 12 bases map to TRBD2. Germline CDR1 is SGHRS and CDR2 is YFSETQ. The junction had 8 bases not matched to a gene; V was cut back by 3 bases and J by 0 bases. The CDR3 has 18 residues. The CDR3 loop reads CASSSGLAGSISTDTQYF. CDR3 DNA: TGCGCCAGCAGCTCGGGACTAGCGGGTAGTATTAGCACAGATACGCAGTATTTT.

This clonotype was seen just once. This sequence may be a read error, since a much larger clone differs from it by one base. The chain joins TRBV20-1 to TRBJ2-3; no firm D call. Trimming removed 3 bases at V and 4 bases at J, with 20 bases between. The V gene's germline CDR1 is DFQATT and CDR2 SNEGSKA (reference sequence). This CDR3 region has 16 residues. CDR3: CSARPSGPAAPDTQYF. CDR3 nucleotides: TGCAGTGCTAGGCCTTCCGGCCCGGCGGCCCCAGATACGCAGTATTTT.

This clonotype has at least ten counts. The chain joins TRBV28 to TRBJ2-7; the match to TRBD2 covers 11 bases. CDR3 length: 19 amino acids. The germline V gene has CDR1 MDHEN and CDR2 SYDVKM. After removal of 6 bases from V and 3 bases from J, the junction contained 19 bases not matched to a gene. The CDR3, as DNA: TGTGCCAGCAGCATTGAGACCCAAACTAGCGGGAGTAGAGGCTACGAGCAGTACTTC. It is translated as CASSIETQTSGSRGYEQYF.

This chain uses TRBV6-1 with TRBJ1-4, with a tentative D call TRBD1 (5 bases). Germline CDR1 MNHNS, CDR2 SASEGT. This CDR3 comprises 15 residues. V was shortened by 5 bases and J by 3 bases, with 13 bases between the two germline ends. CDR3 DNA: TGTGCCAGCAGTAGCCGGGGGACGGCTAATGAAAAACTGTTTTTT. Translated: CASSSRGTANEKLFF.

This clonotype came up many times. CDR3 in DNA: TGTGCCAGCAGTTTAGCACAGACTAATGAAAAACTGTTTTTT. This sequence encodes CASSLAQTNEKLFF. This sequence joins TRBV28 and TRBJ1-4; D is ambiguous. Germline V gives CDR1 MDHEN, CDR2 SYDVKM. The V and J ends lost 2 bases and 2 bases respectively, with 6 bases between them. The CDR3 length is 14 residues.

This clonotype was detected only a few times. The CDR3 region is CASRGWGETNTEAFF. In nucleotides, the CDR3 is TGTGCCAGCCGGGGTTGGGGGGAGACGAACACTGAAGCTTTCTTT. The V and J genes are TRBV28 and TRBJ1-1; D possibly corresponds to TRBD1 (5 bases). Per the germline V gene, CDR1 is MDHEN and CDR2 is SYDVKM. V lost 8 bases, J lost 1 base, and 17 bases lay in between. The CDR3 runs 15 residues.

This clonotype appeared many times. The chain is built from TRBV2 and TRBJ1-4; no clear D. CDR1 is SNHLY and CDR2 is FYNNEI in the germline V gene. The CDR3 runs 12 residues. Trimming left V 4 bases short and J 8 bases short, with 8 bases between. In DNA, the CDR3 is TGTGCCAGCAGTGTAAAGGGCGAAAAACTGTTTTTT. Protein: CASSVKGEKLFF.

This clonotype was picked up many times. The chain is built from TRBV3-1 and TRBJ2-1; D tentatively reads TRBD1 or TRBD2 (5 bases each). V shed 4 bases and J shed 10 bases, with 14 bases lying between them. The CDR3 runs 13 residues. Germline CDR1 LGHDT, CDR2 YNNKEL (reference sequence). CDR3 region: CASSPGTAGEQFF. CDR3 nucleotide sequence: TGTGCCAGCAGCCCTGGGACCGCCGGAGAGCAGTTCTTC.

The J gene is TRBJ2-5, the V gene TRBV30, with a weak D call TRBD1 (6 bases). The CDR3 has 14 residues. The V and J ends lost 0 bases and 4 bases respectively, with 12 bases between them. The germline V gene encodes CDR1 GTSNPN and CDR2 SVGIG (reference sequence). CDR3 protein: CAWSVGGVGETQYF. The CDR3 DNA follows: TGTGCCTGGAGTGTAGGGGGAGTCGGAGAGACCCAGTACTTC.

This clonotype was counted only a few times. A much bigger clone sits one base away, suggesting this may be a read error. This chain connects TRBV5-4 to TRBJ2-2; 7 bases map to TRBD1. Germline V CDR1 and CDR2: SGHNT, YYREEE (reference sequence). This CDR3 has 15 residues. The junction had 6 bases not matched to a gene; V was cut back by 4 bases and J by 3 bases. The CDR3 loop is CASSEGAVDTGELFF. The CDR3 DNA is TGTGCCAGCAGCGAGGGGGCGGTGGACACCGGGGAGCTGTTTTTT.